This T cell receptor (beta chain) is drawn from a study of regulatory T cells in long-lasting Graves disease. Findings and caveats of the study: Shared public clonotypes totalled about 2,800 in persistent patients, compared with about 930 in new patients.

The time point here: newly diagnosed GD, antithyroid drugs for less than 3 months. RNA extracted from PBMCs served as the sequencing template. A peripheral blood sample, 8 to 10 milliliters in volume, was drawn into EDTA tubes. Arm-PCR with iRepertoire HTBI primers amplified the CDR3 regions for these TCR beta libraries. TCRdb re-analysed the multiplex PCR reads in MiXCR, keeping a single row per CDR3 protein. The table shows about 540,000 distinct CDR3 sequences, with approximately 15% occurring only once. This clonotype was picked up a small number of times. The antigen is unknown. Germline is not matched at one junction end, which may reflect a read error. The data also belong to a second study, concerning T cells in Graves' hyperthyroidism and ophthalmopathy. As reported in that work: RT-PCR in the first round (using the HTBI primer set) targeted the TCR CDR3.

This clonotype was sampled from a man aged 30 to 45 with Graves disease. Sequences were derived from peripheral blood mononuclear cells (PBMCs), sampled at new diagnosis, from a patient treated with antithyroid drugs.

The CDR3: CASSLSPLAGTGGELLF. In DNA, the CDR3 is TGTGCCAGCAGCTTGTCCCCGCTAGCGGGTACGGGCGGGGAGCTGCTTTTT. The chain joins TRBV7-3 to TRBJ2-2, with TRBD2 matching over 8 bases. CDR3 length: 17 residues. Germline CDR1 is SGHTA and CDR2 is FQGTGA.